The 13 T cell receptor beta chains presented below share a single source sample, sequenced in a study of CD8 T cells in Susac syndrome. The RNA, 0.5 to 1 ug, was put through reverse transcription using random hexamers. TCRdb re-derived calls from the immunoSEQ multiplex PCR reads in MiXCR, one entry per CDR3 protein. The table lists about 140,000 distinct CDR3 sequences, 85% to 95% of them singletons. The source material was CD4+ T cells from PBMCs. These receptors originate from a human donor with Susac syndrome.

The J gene is TRBJ2-5, the V gene TRBV7-8; D is undetermined. CDR3 length: 14 residues. V was trimmed by 1 base and J by 2 bases, leaving 8 bases between them. Germline-derived CDR1 and CDR2 are SGHVS and FQNEAQ. This chain's CDR3 is CASSLEEGQETQYF. The CDR3 nucleotides are TGTGCCAGCAGCTTAGAGGAAGGGCAAGAGACCCAGTACTTC. Using reference TRBV7-8 and TRBJ2-5 for the parts outside the CDR3, the full variable domain is GAGVSQSPRYKVAKRGQDVALRCDPISGHVSLFWYQQALGQGPEFLTYFQNEAQLDKSGLPSDRFFAERPEGSVSTLKIQRTQQEDSAVYLCASSLEEGQETQYFGPGTRLLVL.

The chain joins TRBV20-1 to TRBJ2-7, with 8 bases that match TRBD1. In germline, CDR1 is DFQATT, CDR2 SNEGSKA (reference sequence). J gave up 0 bases and V 4 bases, and 8 bases lay outside the gene matches. The CDR3 is 15 residues long. The CDR3 sequence is CSAINPGTGSYEQYF. The DNA of the CDR3 is TGCAGTGCTATTAACCCCGGGACAGGCTCCTACGAGCAGTACTTC.

J is TRBJ2-3 and V is TRBV7-9, with D hard to call. Trimming took 0 bases from V and 3 from J, leaving 4 bases between them. This CDR3 has 13 amino acids. The germline CDR1 and CDR2 sequences are SEHNR and FQNEAQ (reference sequence). CDR3 in DNA: TGTGCCAGCAGCTTAGCGACGACAGATACGCAGTATTTT. Translated, it gives CASSLATTDTQYF. The full variable domain, its missing parts supplied by reference TRBV7-9 and TRBJ2-3, is DTGVSQNPRHKITKRGQNVTFRCDPISEHNRLYWYRQTLGQGPEFLTYFQNEAQLEKSRLLSDRFSAERPKGSFSTLEIQRTEQGDSAMYLCASSLATTDTQYFGPGTRLTVL.

V usage is TRBV29-1 and J usage is TRBJ2-7; weak D call: TRBD1 (5 bases). The CDR3 has 14 amino acids. V gave up 5 bases and J gave up 2 bases, with 16 bases separating them. CDR1 and CDR2 from the germline V gene are SQVTM and ANQGSEA. The CDR3 coding sequence is TGCAGCGTTACCTTCGCAGGGCGAGCCTACGAGCAGTACTTC. Its translation: CSVTFAGRAYEQYF.

This rearrangement joins TRBV4-2 to TRBJ2-7; D is possibly TRBD2 (5 bases). The CDR3 has 15 amino acids. The V gene lost 0 bases and the J gene lost 2 bases, with 11 bases spanning the gap. From germline, CDR1 is LGHNA and CDR2 YNFKEQ. The CDR3 region is CASSQDGERTYEQYF. The DNA of the CDR3 is TGTGCCAGCAGCCAAGACGGGGAAAGGACCTACGAGCAGTACTTC.

The V gene is TRBV4-3, the J gene TRBJ1-2; D is unresolved. Looked up from germline, CDR1 is LGHNA and CDR2 is YSLEER. The CDR3 spans 16 residues. The V gene lost 0 bases and the J gene lost 8 bases, with 19 bases spanning the gap. Here the CDR3 DNA reads TGCGCCAGCAGCCAAGATCTCTGGGCCAGCCGCCCGGGCTACACCTTC. It specifies CASSQDLWASRPGYTF.

The chain joins TRBV29-1 to TRBJ1-2; 8 positions agree with TRBD1. This CDR3 has 12 amino acids. Germline assignment: CDR1 SQVTM and CDR2 ANQGSEA. Trimming took 7 bases from V and 4 from J; bases not matched to a gene: 5. CDR3 sequence (DNA): TGCAGCGCATCCGGACAGGGCTATGGCTACACCTTC. Its translation: CSASGQGYGYTF. The full variable domain, rest sourced from reference TRBV29-1 and TRBJ1-2, is SAVISQKPSRDICQRGTSLTIQCQVDSQVTMMFWYRQQPGQSLTLIATANQGSEATYESGFVIDKFPISRPNLTFSTLTVSNMSPEDSSIYLCSASGQGYGYTFGSGTRLTVV.

The J gene is TRBJ1-2, the V gene TRBV29-1; D may be TRBD1 (5 bases). V was pared by 7 bases and J by 5 bases, with 17 bases between. The length of the CDR3 is 13 residues. In germline, CDR1 is SQVTM, CDR2 ANQGSEA. CDR3 DNA sequence: TGCAGCGCCCAAGACAGTTTTGAGTATGGCTACACCTTC. Translating gives CSAQDSFEYGYTF.

The rearrangement links TRBV27 to TRBJ1-4, with D maybe TRBD1 (5 bases). Between the trimmed V and J ends, which lost 3 bases and 5 bases, there was a span of 13 bases. The CDR3 is 15 residues long. Germline V gene lookup returns CDR1 MNHEY and CDR2 SMNVEV (reference sequence). CDR3 sequence: CASSFGGTLNEKLFF. CDR3 coding DNA: TGTGCCAGCAGTTTCGGAGGGACGTTGAATGAAAAACTGTTTTTT.

V gene TRBV29-1 combines with J gene TRBJ1-1; 8 nucleotides match TRBD1. Germline-derived CDR1 and CDR2 are SQVTM and ANQGSEA. Unmatched junction bases numbered 6, after V lost 7 bases and J lost 5 bases. The CDR3 totals 12 residues. In nucleotides, the CDR3 is TGCAGCGCTGGACAGGGCCAAACTGAAGCTTTCTTT. Translation gives CSAGQGQTEAFF.

V is TRBV29-1 and J is TRBJ2-7; D gene uncertain. The CDR3 runs 12 residues. Germline CDR1 reads SQVTM; CDR2 reads ANQGSEA. Trimming removed 6 bases at V and 2 bases at J, with 11 bases between. This CDR3 is CSVTGSAYEQYF. The DNA for the CDR3 is TGCAGCGTGACCGGGTCTGCCTACGAGCAGTACTTC.

V and J are TRBV5-1 and TRBJ2-5; tentative D call: TRBD1 (6 bases). The CDR3 runs 13 residues. The germline V and J ends were trimmed by 4 bases and 3 bases, with 10 bases remaining between them. The germline V gene encodes CDR1 SGHRS and CDR2 YFSETQ. CDR3 coding DNA: TGCGCCAGCAGCCTGGGGGCAGAAGAGACCCAGTACTTC. Amino acids: CASSLGAEETQYF.

This chain uses TRBV6-6 with TRBJ2-7, with 11 bases identical to TRBD1. CDR1 is MNHNY and CDR2 is SVGAGI in the germline V gene (reference sequence). This CDR3 is built from 15 residues. The trim removed 3 bases at V and 5 bases at J, leaving 6 bases unmatched. The CDR3 DNA reads TGTGCCAGCAGTTATCCCCGGACAGGGGGCAACGAGCAGTACTTC. Translated: CASSYPRTGGNEQYF.